Below are 5 T cell receptor beta chains sequenced from a single sample in a study of blood T cell repertoires in COVID-19. Method: immunoSEQ multiplex PCR; TCRdb's copy keeps in-frame clones and lacks some. The repertoire includes 85,000 to 120,000 clones, nearly 90% of them detected once, and around 2% sits in the top ten. Sequencing was carried out using peripheral blood. Receptors originate from a man aged 50 or older with active COVID-19.

The V and J genes are TRBV7-2 and TRBJ1-4, with 9 bases lining up with TRBD1. V lost 4 bases and J lost 3; bases outside the gene matches: 3. CDR1 is SGHTA, CDR2 FQGNSA, per germline. This CDR3 comprises 15 residues. The CDR3 nucleotides read TGTGCCAGCAGCTCACAGGGGGCGGCTAATGAAAAACTGTTTTTT. Its protein product is CASSSQGAANEKLFF.

The genes are TRBV2 and TRBJ2-2, with D tentatively TRBD1 (5 bases). V was trimmed by 6 bases and J by 0 bases, leaving 8 bases between them. The CDR3 extends over 14 amino acids. Germline V CDR1 and CDR2: SNHLY, FYNNEI. The CDR3 is CASRGRPNTGELFF. In DNA, the CDR3 is TGTGCCAGCAGGGGGCGACCGAACACCGGGGAGCTGTTTTTT.

A single count supports this clone. This chain links TRBV11-2 with TRBJ1-1; 11 bases map to TRBD1. V gave up 5 bases and J gave up 3 bases; unmatched junction bases: 11. Germline V gene sequence: CDR1 SGHAT, CDR2 FQNNGV. The CDR3 is 17 residues long. CDR3 DNA sequence: TGTGCCAGCAGCCCCGGGACAGGGGGATATTTTGACACTGAAGCTTTCTTT. Translated, it gives CASSPGTGGYFDTEAFF.

The chain links TRBV10-2 to TRBJ1-1; the D gene is possibly TRBD1 (6 bases). The ends were cut back, 10 bases at V and 0 bases at J, with 12 bases in the middle. Germline V gene data show CDR1 as WSHSY and CDR2 as SAAADI. This CDR3 comprises 13 residues. The CDR3, as DNA: TGCGCCACGGAACAGGGAATGAACACTGAAGCTTTCTTT. It codes for CATEQGMNTEAFF.

This chain connects TRBV4-1 to TRBJ1-3; perhaps TRBD1 as D (5 bases). Germline values: CDR1 MGHRA, CDR2 YSYEKL. The germline V and J ends were trimmed by 0 bases and 4 bases, with 16 bases remaining between them. CDR3 length equals 17 residues. The chain's CDR3 is CASSQDRAQGFGNTIYF. The CDR3 region has the DNA TGCGCCAGCAGCCAAGATCGTGCCCAGGGATTCGGAAACACCATATATTTT.